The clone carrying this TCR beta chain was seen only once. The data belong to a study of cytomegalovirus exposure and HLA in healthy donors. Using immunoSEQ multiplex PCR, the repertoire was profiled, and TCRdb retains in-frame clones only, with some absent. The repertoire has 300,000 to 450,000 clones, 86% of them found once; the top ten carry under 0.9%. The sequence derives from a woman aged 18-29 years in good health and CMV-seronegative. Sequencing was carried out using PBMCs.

CDR3 in amino acids: CASSPGTGGYEQYF. CDR3 bases: TGCGCCAGCAGTCCCGGGACAGGGGGGTACGAGCAGTACTTC. This chain links TRBV10-2 with TRBJ2-7; TRBD1 matches at 11 bases. In germline, CDR1 is WSHSY, CDR2 SAAADI. The ends lost 5 bases at V and 4 bases at J; junction bases unmatched: 4. The CDR3 covers 14 residues.